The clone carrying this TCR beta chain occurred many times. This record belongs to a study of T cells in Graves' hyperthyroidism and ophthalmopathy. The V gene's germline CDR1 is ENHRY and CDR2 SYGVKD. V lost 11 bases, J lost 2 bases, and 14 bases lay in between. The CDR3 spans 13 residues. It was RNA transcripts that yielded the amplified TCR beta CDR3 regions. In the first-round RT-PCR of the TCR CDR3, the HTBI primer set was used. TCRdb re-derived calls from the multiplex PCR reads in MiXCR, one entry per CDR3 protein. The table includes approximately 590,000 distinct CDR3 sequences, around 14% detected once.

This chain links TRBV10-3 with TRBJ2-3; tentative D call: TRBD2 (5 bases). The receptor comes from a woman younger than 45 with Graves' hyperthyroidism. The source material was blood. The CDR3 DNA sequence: TGTGCCGTCCTAGCCGGGAACACAGATACGCAGTATTTT. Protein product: CAVLAGNTDTQYF.